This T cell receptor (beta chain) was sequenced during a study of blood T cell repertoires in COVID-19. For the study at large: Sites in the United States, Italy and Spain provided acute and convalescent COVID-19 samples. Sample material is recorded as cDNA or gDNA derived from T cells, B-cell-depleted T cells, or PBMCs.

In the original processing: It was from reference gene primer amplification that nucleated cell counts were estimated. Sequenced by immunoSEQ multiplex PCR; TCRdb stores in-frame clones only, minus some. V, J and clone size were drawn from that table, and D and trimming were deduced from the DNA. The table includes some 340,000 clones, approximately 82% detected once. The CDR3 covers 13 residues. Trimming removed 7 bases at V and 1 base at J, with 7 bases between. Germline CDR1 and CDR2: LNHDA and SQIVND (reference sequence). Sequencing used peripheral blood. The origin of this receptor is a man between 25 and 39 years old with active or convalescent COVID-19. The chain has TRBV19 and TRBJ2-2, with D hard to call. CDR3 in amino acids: CASIGQNTGELFF. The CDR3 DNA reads TGTGCCAGTATTGGGCAGAACACCGGGGAGCTGTTTTTT.